A selection of T cell receptor beta chains follows, all from one sample in a study of T cell responses to AZD1222 COVID-19 vaccine. Profiling relied on immunoSEQ multiplex PCR, and the TCRdb table lists in-frame clones only, not all of them. The sample contains about 210,000 clones, 85% to 95% of which appear only once. The sequencing here drew on peripheral blood, taken on day 0 of AZD1222 vaccination. The source of these receptors is an adult in good health. CDR3s include the opening cysteine and the closing phenylalanine or tryptophan.

CDR3aa	v_gene	j_gene
CASSGLAVSTDTQYF	TRBV19	TRBJ2-3
CASSTGGWGYTF	TRBV6-5	TRBJ1-2
CASSQHHGGLQDSPLHF	TRBV14	TRBJ1-6
CASSRTGGALATPGEQYF	TRBV11-2	TRBJ2-7
CASSPTTARYEQYF	TRBV7-8	TRBJ2-7
CASGRTKGSYNEQFF	TRBV27	TRBJ2-1
CASSSQRDRGYTF	TRBV18	TRBJ1-2
CASSLAGRGWDGYTF	TRBV11-2	TRBJ1-2
CASSIIRDRDNTEAFF	TRBV19	TRBJ1-1
CASSPQKGTHLYYGYTF	TRBV4-3	TRBJ1-2
CASSSTRGSAFF	TRBV11-2	TRBJ1-1
CAIPGSRQHF	TRBV10-3	TRBJ1-5
CASSLRDIKETQYF	TRBV3-1/TRBV3-2	TRBJ2-5
CASSPTSGGAYSTDTQYF	TRBV5-4	TRBJ2-3
CATSGTGRRNGYTF	TRBV24-1	TRBJ1-2
CSVEQKLQGEQYF	TRBV29-1	TRBJ2-7